These T cell receptor beta chains were read from a single sample in a study of OX40 agonist ivuxolimab in advanced cancers. Clones were read by immunoSEQ multiplex PCR, and TCRdb kept only the in-frame ones, dropping some. The sample lists around 60,000 clones; approximately 80% were seen once. The sample here was CD4+ or CD8+ T cells sorted from blood, taken in a trial of the OX40 agonist ivuxolimab. These receptors all stem from an adult with an advanced solid tumor such as melanoma, head and neck, liver or kidney cancer. Both conserved end residues are part of each CDR3. D genes are given only for firm matches. Size tells how often a clone was seen (once, few, many) or the class of an expanded clone, and some rows leave it out.

TRBJ1-1 | . | 15 | TRBD1 | TRBV18 | CASSSGTGGDTEAFF | TGTGCCAGCTCATCTGGGACAGGGGGCGACACTGAAGCTTTCTTT
TRBJ2-3 | . | 15 | . | TRBV6-5 | CASSSFPIGTDTQYF | TGTGCCAGCAGTTCCTTCCCGATAGGCACAGATACGCAGTATTTT
TRBJ2-1 | . | 13 | . | TRBV4-1 | CASSQEQYNEQFF | TGCGCCAGCAGCCAAGAACAGTACAATGAGCAGTTCTTC
TRBJ2-1 | . | 16 | TRBD1 | TRBV6-1 | CASSEELDRGVNEQFF | TGTGCCAGCAGTGAAGAACTTGACAGGGGGGTAAATGAGCAGTTCTTC
TRBJ2-7 | once | 14 | TRBD2 | TRBV11-1 | CASSRLAEGYEQYF | TGTGCCAGCAGCAGGCTAGCGGAGGGCTACGAGCAGTACTTC
TRBJ2-4 | . | 14 | TRBD1 | TRBV5-5 | CASSLGGTANIQYF | TGTGCCAGCAGCTTGGGTGGGACAGCAAACATTCAGTACTTC
TRBJ2-5 | . | 16 | TRBD2 | TRBV18 | CASSPLGLAPQETQYF | TGTGCCAGCTCACCCTTGGGACTAGCCCCACAAGAGACCCAGTACTTC
TRBJ2-5 | . | 17 | TRBD1 | TRBV5-6 | CASSLLQGASLAETQYF | TGTGCCAGCAGCCTACTCCAGGGGGCGTCTCTGGCCGAGACCCAGTACTTC
TRBJ2-5 | . | 17 | . | TRBV27 | CANYRGAGGKVFETQYF | TGTGCCAATTACAGGGGTGCGGGAGGAAAGGTTTTTGAGACCCAGTACTTC
TRBJ2-1 | . | 15 | TRBD2 | TRBV7-9 | CASSSGTKMDNEQFF | TGTGCCAGCAGCTCCGGGACTAAGATGGACAATGAGCAGTTCTTC
TRBJ2-5 | few | 18 | TRBD2 | TRBV7-9 | CASSLALTSGSSQETQYF | TGTGCCAGCAGCTTAGCTCTGACTAGCGGGAGTAGTCAAGAGACCCAGTACTTC
TRBJ2-1 | . | 17 | . | TRBV4-1 | CASSALGSESSYNEQFF | TGCGCCAGCAGCGCCCTAGGAAGCGAGAGCTCCTACAATGAGCAGTTCTTC
TRBJ1-5 | . | 14 | . | TRBV10-3 | CAISESPGGQPQHF | TGTGCCATCAGTGAGTCCCCGGGTGGGCAGCCCCAGCATTTT
TRBJ1-2 | . | 13 | . | TRBV13 | CASSLGGYYGYTF | TGTGCCAGCAGCCTAGGGGGGTACTATGGCTACACCTTC
TRBJ2-3 | . | 17 | TRBD2 | TRBV5-1 | CASSLAPLAGVSDTQYF | TGCGCCAGCAGCTTGGCCCCCCTAGCGGGAGTGTCAGATACGCAGTATTTT
TRBJ1-2 | . | 15 | . | TRBV19 | CASSIDFGRIAAKTF | TGTGCCAGTAGTATCGATTTCGGACGGATCGCCGCTAAAACCTTC
TRBJ2-7 | few | 15 | . | TRBV18 | CASSPQADTPYEQYF | TGTGCCAGCTCACCACAGGCCGACACCCCTTACGAGCAGTACTTC
TRBJ2-1 | . | 15 | . | TRBV27 | CASSVTRGGYNEQFF | TGTGCCAGCAGTGTGACTAGAGGGGGATACAATGAGCAGTTCTTC
TRBJ1-5 | . | 13 | . | TRBV11-2 | CASSLDRAQPQHF | TGTGCCAGCAGCTTAGACAGGGCTCAGCCCCAGCATTTT
TRBJ1-2 | . | 10 | . | TRBV28 | CAHGGHGYTF | TGTGCTCATGGGGGACATGGCTACACCTTC
TRBJ2-1 | . | 16 | . | TRBV10-1 | CASSGGVGSSYNEQFF | TGCGCCAGCAGTGGCGGGGTAGGGAGCTCCTACAATGAGCAGTTCTTC
TRBJ2-5 | . | 17 | TRBD2 | TRBV4-1 | CASSQGWTSGVQETQYF | TGCGCCAGCAGCCAAGGGTGGACTAGCGGGGTTCAAGAGACCCAGTACTTC
TRBJ1-5 | . | 13 | . | TRBV6-1 | CASSESSNQPQHF | TGTGCCAGCAGTGAGTCTAGCAATCAGCCCCAGCATTTT